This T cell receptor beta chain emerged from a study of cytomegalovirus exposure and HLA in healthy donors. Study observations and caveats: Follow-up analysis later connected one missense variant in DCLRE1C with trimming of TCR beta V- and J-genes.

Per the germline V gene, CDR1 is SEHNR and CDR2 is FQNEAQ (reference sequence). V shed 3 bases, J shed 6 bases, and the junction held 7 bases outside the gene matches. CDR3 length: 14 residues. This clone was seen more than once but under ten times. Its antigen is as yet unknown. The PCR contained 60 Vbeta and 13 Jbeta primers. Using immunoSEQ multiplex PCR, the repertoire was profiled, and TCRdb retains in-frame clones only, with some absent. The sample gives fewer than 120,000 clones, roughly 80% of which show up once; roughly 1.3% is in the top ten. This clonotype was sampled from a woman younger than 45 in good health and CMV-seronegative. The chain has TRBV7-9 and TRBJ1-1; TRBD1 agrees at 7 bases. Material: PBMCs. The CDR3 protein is CASSFRDSSAEAFF. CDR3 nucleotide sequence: TGTGCCAGCAGCTTCCGGGACAGCTCGGCTGAAGCTTTCTTT.